This TCR beta chain was sequenced in a study of cytomegalovirus exposure and HLA in healthy donors (dated by TCRdb to about 2017). Turning to the overall study: A later analysis indicated that the 130 or so validation repertoires were generated on the platform also employed for the approximately 700 repertoires of the first cohort. The study combined high-throughput TCR immunosequencing, statistical association of individual TCRs with disease status, and machine learning to predict cytomegalovirus infection status. The study aimed to test whether signatures of past pathogen exposure could be identified by cataloging public T cell receptors. In addition to the first cohort of 650 to 800 subjects, a separate validation cohort of 120 different subjects was used. On the study overall, not on this receptor specifically: In vitro tests confirmed that three of the cytomegalovirus-associated TCR beta chains recognize cytomegalovirus antigens. A later analysis lacked HLA typing for the validation cohort, so it scored co-occurrence in that cohort across all 110 or so repertoires. The authors suggested that the approach could potentially be extended to other disease states and immunological phenotypes. A total of 150 to 200 TCR beta chains were listed by the study as associated with cytomegalovirus. In a later analysis, TCRs clustered in the first cohort were found to also tend to co-occur in the roughly 120 validation repertoires, with 85% to 95% of cluster scores above 0. Across donors, most TCR sequences were observed very rarely, whereas some public TCRs were present in many individuals. The classifier was reported to diagnose cytomegalovirus status with high specificity and sensitivity in both the original cohort and the validation cohort.

This clone was counted a single time. This receptor's antigen is unknown. Within one base of it there is no much larger clone, and no base qualities were kept. Separate from the approximately 700-subject first cohort, the validation cohort of about 120 subjects was the group to which the donors belonged. Preparation of the library involved the immunoSEQ multiplex PCR assay. In the authors' own workflow: To diagnose cytomegalovirus status from the catalog of TCR beta chain sequences, a statistical classification framework was built. Not all clones reach the TCRdb copy of this immuneACCESS table, which keeps in-frame sequences only. Checked studies attribute under half of the gap to unresolved V genes and leave the rest unexplained. V, J and clone size derive from that table, while D and trimming were established from the DNA sequence. This sample holds about 110,000 clones; roughly nine tenths were observed only once. Of the sample, about 2% falls within the top ten clones.

The sequenced material came from PBMCs. The TCR originated in a woman aged 18-29 years in good health and CMV-seronegative.

The nucleotides are TGTGCCAGCTCACCCGAGGACAGGGCTCCTACCTACGAGCAGTACTTC. This yields the protein CASSPEDRAPTYEQYF. The chain couples TRBV18 to TRBJ2-7; 8 central nucleotides agree with TRBD1. In the germline V gene, CDR1 corresponds to KGHSH and CDR2 to LQKENI. From cysteine to phenylalanine, the CDR3 is 16 amino acids long. Only the CDR3 part of the read is kept: 48 bases, read in frame from the first base. Trimming leaves V shorter by 3 bases and J shorter by 2 bases, with the junction holding 9 bases beyond the gene matches.